The present T cell receptor beta chain was sequenced within a study of cytomegalovirus exposure and HLA in healthy donors. Study background: Genotyping of hundreds of donors showed that roughly 83% belonged to the Caucasian-associated ancestry cluster.

The PCR ran on 60 Vbeta and 13 Jbeta primers. Repertoires were generated with immunoSEQ multiplex PCR, while TCRdb's copy carries only in-frame clones and drops some. Among around 140,000 clones listed, 70% to 85% were seen once. In regard to this clone: What it binds is unknown.

The V and J ends lost 6 bases and 3 bases respectively, with 8 bases between them. The germline CDR1 and CDR2 sequences are DFQATT and SNEGSKA (reference sequence). The CDR3 contains 11 residues. General study points: TCR beta chains numbering more than 150 were designated cytomegalovirus-associated. Presence/absence analyses rested on an assumption that sequencing depth was roughly uniform across donors. Per a later analysis, 15,000 to 20,000 TCR beta sequences showed association with HLA alleles at 0.05 false discovery rate.

The V call is TRBV20-1, the J call TRBJ1-2; no clear D. The TCR sequence derives from a woman aged 60 to 75 in good health and CMV-seropositive. The material sequenced was PBMCs. The chain's CDR3 is CSAEAYYGYTF. The CDR3 DNA reads as TGCAGTGCAGAGGCGTACTATGGCTACACCTTC.